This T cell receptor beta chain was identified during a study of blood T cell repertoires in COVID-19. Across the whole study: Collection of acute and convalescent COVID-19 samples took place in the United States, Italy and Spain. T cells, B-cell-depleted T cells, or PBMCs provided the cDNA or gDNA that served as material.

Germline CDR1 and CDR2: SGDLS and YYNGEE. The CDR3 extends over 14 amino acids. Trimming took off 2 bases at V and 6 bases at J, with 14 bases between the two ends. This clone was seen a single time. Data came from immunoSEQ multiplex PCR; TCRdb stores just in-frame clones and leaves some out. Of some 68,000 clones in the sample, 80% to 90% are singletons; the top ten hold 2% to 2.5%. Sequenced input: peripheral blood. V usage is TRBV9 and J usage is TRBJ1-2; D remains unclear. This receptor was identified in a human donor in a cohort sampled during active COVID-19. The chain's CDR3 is CASSVGQNLNGYTF. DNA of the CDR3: TGTGCCAGCAGCGTTGGGCAGAACCTGAATGGCTACACCTTC.